This T cell receptor (beta chain) came from a study of T cell changes during pregnancy in multiple sclerosis (dated by TCRdb to 2018 to 2020). Notes on the research overall: In women with multiple sclerosis, the researchers looked at how the T cell repertoire shifted as pregnancy progressed.

From cysteine to phenylalanine, the CDR3 is 14 amino acids long. Just the 42-base CDR3 DNA is kept, in frame starting at base 1. The germline V gene gives CDR1 as MDHEN and CDR2 as SYDVKM. V has 9 bases trimmed and J has 0 bases trimmed; junction bases matching no gene number 6. This clone was seen only a few times. What antigen it recognizes has not been identified. Per-nucleotide qualities are absent, and no much larger clonotype sits a single base away. Libraries were constructed by the immunoSEQ multiplex PCR assay. Imported from immuneACCESS, the table was reduced by TCRdb to in-frame sequences with V and J called. These copies leave out some clones; in studies compared against another copy, an unresolved V gene accounts for under half, and the cause of the remainder is not known. This sample gives nearly 110,000 clones in total; just under 95% of them show up just once. The top ten constitute 1.6% of the sample.

The source of this sequence is a female donor with multiple sclerosis, enrolled in a pregnancy study. The sequence is built from TRBV28 and TRBJ2-7; the central 9 bases match TRBD2. Here the sequenced sample was peripheral blood, taken after pregnancy. The sequenced DNA: TGTGCCAGTATTACTAGCGGGCCCTCCTACGAGCAGTACTTC. This translates into CASITSGPSYEQYF.